Sequencing of this T cell receptor beta chain was carried out in a study of regulatory T cells in long-lasting Graves disease. This clonotype was seen at least ten times. Indicated time point: persistent/refractory GD, antithyroid drugs over 5 years with positive TRAb. PBMC-extracted RNA yielded the TCR library. Combining iRepertoire HTBI primers with Arm-PCR of CDR3 regions, the authors built TCR beta libraries. TCRdb re-analysed the multiplex PCR reads in MiXCR, keeping a single row per CDR3 protein. Counted here are roughly 430,000 distinct CDR3 sequences, roughly a fifth occurring once; the ten biggest clones make up more than 13%. The CDR3 is 14 residues long. CDR1 and CDR2 from the germline V gene are MNHNS and SASEGT. V was clipped by 2 bases and J by 2 bases, with 7 bases between them.

Sequences were derived from peripheral blood mononuclear cells (PBMCs), sampled when the disease was refractory, from a patient treated with antithyroid drugs. The rearrangement joins TRBV6-1 to TRBJ1-5; TRBD1 might be the D (5 bases). The sequence was obtained from a female donor with Graves disease. In DNA form, the CDR3 reads TGTGCCAGCAGTGAATCGGGGGGCAATCAGCCCCAGCATTTT. It codes for CASSESGGNQPQHF.